This T cell receptor beta chain was recovered during a study of cytomegalovirus exposure and HLA in healthy donors. 13 Jbeta primers and 60 Vbeta primers were used for the PCR. TCRdb's copy holds only in-frame clones and misses some; the assay was immunoSEQ multiplex PCR. The sample lists some 150,000 clones; approximately 9% were seen once. The germline V and J ends were trimmed by 1 base and 3 bases, with 6 bases remaining between them. Germline CDR1 and CDR2: SNHLY and FYNNEI. The CDR3 totals 13 residues. The sequenced material came from PBMCs. J is TRBJ1-2 and V is TRBV2, with D possibly matching TRBD1 (6 bases). The receptor's source is a woman aged 35 to 49 in good health and CMV-seropositive. The CDR3: CASSEDRDYGYTF. CDR3 coding DNA: TGTGCCAGCAGTGAAGACAGGGACTATGGCTACACCTTC. Looking up the rest from reference TRBV2 and TRBJ1-2 gives the full variable domain: EPEVTQTPSHQVTQMGQEVILRCVPISNHLYFYWYRQILGQKVEFLVSFYNNEISEKSEIFDDQFSVERPDGSNFTLKIRSTKLEDSAMYFCASSEDRDYGYTFGSGTRLTVV.